Listed below are T cell receptor beta chains from one sample, sequenced in a study of blood T cell repertoires in COVID-19. Profiled with immunoSEQ multiplex PCR; TCRdb holds only in-frame clones, not every one. In the table there are about 190,000 clones, around nine tenths of which are singletons. Sequencing used peripheral blood. These receptors all come from a woman aged 18-29 years who had recovered from COVID-19. Each CDR3 is given with its conserved first and last residue. The order of the fields is clone size, D gene, V gene, J gene, CDR3 DNA, CDR3 protein. The D gene is left open where the match is weak. Rows give clone size only sometimes, using once, few, many, or a class for an expanded clone.

size: .; D: TRBD2; V: TRBV11-3; J: TRBJ2-3; DNA: TGTGCCAGCAGCTTAACTAGCGGGACCTCCAGAGATACGCAGTATTTT; CDR3: CASSLTSGTSRDTQYF
size: .; D: .; V: TRBV3-1/TRBV3-2; J: TRBJ1-1; DNA: TGTGCCAGCAGCCTCAGGGGCACCACTGAAGCTTTCTTT; CDR3: CASSLRGTTEAFF
size: .; D: TRBD2; V: TRBV5-4; J: TRBJ2-2; DNA: TGTGCCAGCAGCCTCCCGGGGAGGGACGGGGAGCTGTTTTTT; CDR3: CASSLPGRDGELFF
size: once; D: TRBD2; V: TRBV5-1; J: TRBJ2-3; DNA: TGCGCCAGCAGCTTGGAGGTAGCGGGCCCCACAGATACGCAGTATTTT; CDR3: CASSLEVAGPTDTQYF
size: .; D: TRBD2; V: TRBV9; J: TRBJ2-3; DNA: TGTGCCAGCAGCTTCACCCACGGGAGGAGCACAGATACGCAGTATTTT; CDR3: CASSFTHGRSTDTQYF
size: .; D: .; V: TRBV10-3; J: TRBJ2-2; DNA: TGTGCCATCAGCCCCGGGTCACAAAACACCGGGGAGCTGTTTTTT; CDR3: CAISPGSQNTGELFF
size: .; D: TRBD1; V: TRBV6-2/TRBV6-3; J: TRBJ2-7; DNA: TGTGCCAGCAGTTCCCCCGGGACAGTGAGCGAGCAGTACTTC; CDR3: CASSSPGTVSEQYF
size: .; D: .; V: TRBV5-4; J: TRBJ1-4; DNA: TGTGCCAGCAGCTCTACTTCGGACAGTCGAAATGAAAAACTGTTTTTT; CDR3: CASSSTSDSRNEKLFF
size: .; D: TRBD2; V: TRBV7-3; J: TRBJ2-3; DNA: TGTGCCAGCAGCTTAGATGCTAGCGGGAGGTTGACAGATACGCAGTATTTT; CDR3: CASSLDASGRLTDTQYF
size: .; D: .; V: TRBV24-1; J: TRBJ2-1; DNA: TGTGCCACCAGTGACTCGGACAGCAATGAGCAGTTCTTC; CDR3: CATSDSDSNEQFF
size: .; D: .; V: TRBV6-6; J: TRBJ1-1; DNA: TGTGCCAGCAGTTACCCCGGTCCGTCGAGGGATTCTGAAGCTTTCTTT; CDR3: CASSYPGPSRDSEAFF
size: .; D: .; V: TRBV7-3; J: TRBJ2-2; DNA: TGTGCCAGCAGCTTAATGGCGCGGGGATCTGGGGGTACCGGGGAGCTGTTTTTT; CDR3: CASSLMARGSGGTGELFF
size: once; D: .; V: TRBV14; J: TRBJ1-1; DNA: TGTGCCAGCAGCCAAGACGGCCGGGACAAAAACACTGAAGCTTTCTTT; CDR3: CASSQDGRDKNTEAFF
size: .; D: TRBD1; V: TRBV27; J: TRBJ1-6; DNA: TGTGCCAGCAGTTTACAGGGGGCGGCTTCACCCCTCCACTTT; CDR3: CASSLQGAASPLHF
size: .; D: TRBD1; V: TRBV7-2; J: TRBJ1-5; DNA: TGTGCCAGCAGCGTAGACAGGGGTAGTCAGCCCCAGCATTTT; CDR3: CASSVDRGSQPQHF
size: once; D: TRBD1; V: TRBV5-4; J: TRBJ1-6; DNA: TGTGCCAGCAGCTCCCTGGACAGGGGTGACTCCCTCCACTTT; CDR3: CASSSLDRGDSLHF
size: .; D: .; V: TRBV19; J: TRBJ2-1; DNA: TGTGCCAGCCACCGTTCCCTGAGCTCCTACAATGAGCAGTTCTTC; CDR3: CASHRSLSSYNEQFF
size: .; D: TRBD1; V: TRBV7-2; J: TRBJ2-6; DNA: TGTGCCAGCAGCTCCAGACAGGGGACATTCTCCTCTGGGGCCAACGTCCTGACTTTC; CDR3: CASSSRQGTFSSGANVLTF
size: few; D: TRBD1; V: TRBV27; J: TRBJ2-1; DNA: TGTGCCAGCAGTTTAGTGGGACAGTACAATGAGCAGTTCTTC; CDR3: CASSLVGQYNEQFF
size: .; D: TRBD1; V: TRBV5-4; J: TRBJ2-6; DNA: TGTGCCAGCAGCTTAGGACAGGTCTCTGGGGCCAACGTCCTGACTTTC; CDR3: CASSLGQVSGANVLTF
size: once; D: TRBD1; V: TRBV3-1/TRBV3-2; J: TRBJ1-2; DNA: TGTGCCAGCAGTCCCCCCAGGGGGTTCAACTATGGCTACACCTTC; CDR3: CASSPPRGFNYGYTF
size: .; D: .; V: TRBV3-1/TRBV3-2; J: TRBJ2-3; DNA: TGTGCCAGCAGCCAAGATCAGGGCACAGATACGCAGTATTTT; CDR3: CASSQDQGTDTQYF
size: .; D: TRBD2; V: TRBV5-4; J: TRBJ2-4; DNA: TGTGCCAGCAGCTTAGGGAGGGACCCTGCGGCCAAAAACATTCAGTACTTC; CDR3: CASSLGRDPAAKNIQYF
size: once; D: .; V: TRBV5-6; J: TRBJ1-4; DNA: TGTGCCAGCAGTCGAAAACAGGGATTAGGAACTAATGAAAAACTGTTTTTT; CDR3: CASSRKQGLGTNEKLFF
size: .; D: TRBD1; V: TRBV6-1; J: TRBJ1-3; DNA: TGTGCCAGCAGTGACCACCGACAGGGGAGAGCTGGAAACACCATATATTTT; CDR3: CASSDHRQGRAGNTIYF
size: .; D: TRBD1; V: TRBV4-3; J: TRBJ2-3; DNA: TGCGCCAGCAGCCAAGACTGGGGACAGGGCACAGATACGCAGTATTTT; CDR3: CASSQDWGQGTDTQYF
size: .; D: .; V: TRBV9; J: TRBJ1-3; DNA: TGTGCCAGCAGCTCAAGGACAGGAAACACCATATATTTT; CDR3: CASSSRTGNTIYF
size: .; D: TRBD2; V: TRBV4-1; J: TRBJ2-7; DNA: TGCGCCAGCAGCCAAGTCCTACTAGCGGACTACGAGCAGTACTTC; CDR3: CASSQVLLADYEQYF
size: .; D: .; V: TRBV7-3; J: TRBJ2-3; DNA: TGTGCCAGCAGCTCTTCTTTGGCAGGTTCCACAGATACGCAGTATTTT; CDR3: CASSSSLAGSTDTQYF
size: .; D: TRBD2; V: TRBV19; J: TRBJ2-5; DNA: TGTGCCAGTAGTGGAGGACTAGCAGTAGAGACCCAGTACTTC; CDR3: CASSGGLAVETQYF
size: once; D: .; V: TRBV4-3; J: TRBJ1-1; DNA: TGCGCCAGCAGCCAAGAGTCGGTTAACACTGAAGCTTTCTTT; CDR3: CASSQESVNTEAFF
size: few; D: .; V: TRBV19; J: TRBJ2-7; DNA: TGTGCCAGCGCGGGCGGGACAGCTTACGAGCAGTACTTC; CDR3: CASAGGTAYEQYF
size: .; D: .; V: TRBV7-3; J: TRBJ2-3; DNA: TGTGCCAGCAGCTTAAATGGGGGGACGGGTACGCAGTATTTT; CDR3: CASSLNGGTGTQYF
size: .; D: .; V: TRBV6-5; J: TRBJ2-1; DNA: TGTGCCAGCAGTTACTCCCGGGCCTACAATGAGCAGTTCTTC; CDR3: CASSYSRAYNEQFF
size: once; D: TRBD2; V: TRBV7-2; J: TRBJ2-1; DNA: TGTGCCAGCAGCTTAGGCGGGGGGTACTACAATGAGCAGTTCTTC; CDR3: CASSLGGGYYNEQFF
size: .; D: .; V: TRBV5-1; J: TRBJ1-2; DNA: TGCGCCAGCAGCTTCTCTGTCCAGTCTAACTATGGCTACACCTTC; CDR3: CASSFSVQSNYGYTF
size: .; D: TRBD2; V: TRBV6-5; J: TRBJ2-1; DNA: TGTGCCAGCAATCTTAGACTAGCGATATACAATGAGCAGTTCTTC; CDR3: CASNLRLAIYNEQFF
size: .; D: .; V: TRBV9; J: TRBJ2-5; DNA: TGTGCCAGCGGCATGGGGGGTGTTGGGGAGACCCAGTACTTC; CDR3: CASGMGGVGETQYF
size: .; D: TRBD2; V: TRBV5-4; J: TRBJ2-3; DNA: TGTGCCAGCAGCTCGGGACTAGCGGGCTTTACTAGCACAGATACGCAGTATTTT; CDR3: CASSSGLAGFTSTDTQYF
size: .; D: .; V: TRBV21-1; J: TRBJ2-1; DNA: TGTGCCAGCAACTGCGGCGGTTGGCAGGGGTGGGAGAATGAGCAGTTCTTC; CDR3: CASNCGGWQGWENEQFF
size: .; D: .; V: TRBV5-6; J: TRBJ2-7; DNA: TGTGCCAGCAGCCCGGGGGTGATCACCTACGAGCAGTACTTC; CDR3: CASSPGVITYEQYF
size: once; D: .; V: TRBV15; J: TRBJ1-1; DNA: TGTGCCACCAGCAGAGAGGGGGGGCTACGTACTGAAGCTTTCTTT; CDR3: CATSREGGLRTEAFF
size: once; D: .; V: TRBV5-1; J: TRBJ2-2; DNA: TGCGCCAGCAGCCCGGGGTGGGGATCTCCCGGGGAGCTGTTTTTT; CDR3: CASSPGWGSPGELFF
size: .; D: .; V: TRBV27; J: TRBJ2-2; DNA: TGTGCCAGCAGTTTCAACAGGGACACCGGGGAGCTGTTTTTT; CDR3: CASSFNRDTGELFF
size: .; D: TRBD2; V: TRBV4-1; J: TRBJ2-5; DNA: TGCGCCAGCAGCCAAGATCCAGCGGGGGGGCAGGAGACCCAGTACTTC; CDR3: CASSQDPAGGQETQYF
size: .; D: TRBD2; V: TRBV7-2; J: TRBJ2-1; DNA: TGTGCCAGCAGCTTAGGGGTTGGCGGGAGCTACAATGAGCAGTTCTTC; CDR3: CASSLGVGGSYNEQFF
size: .; D: .; V: TRBV15; J: TRBJ2-1; DNA: TGTGCCACCAGCTCAGGAAGCTCCTACAATGAGCAGTTCTTC; CDR3: CATSSGSSYNEQFF
size: .; D: TRBD1; V: TRBV5-1; J: TRBJ1-1; DNA: TGCGCCAGCAGGACAGGGGGAATTATGAACACTGAAGCTTTCTTT; CDR3: CASRTGGIMNTEAFF
size: .; D: .; V: TRBV3-1/TRBV3-2; J: TRBJ1-1; DNA: TGTGCCAGCAGCCAAGATCGAAGACAGTTAGAAGCTTTCTTT; CDR3: CASSQDRRQLEAFF
size: .; D: TRBD1; V: TRBV18; J: TRBJ2-2; DNA: TGTGCCAGCTCAACCTGGACAGGCAACACCGGGGAGCTGTTTTTT; CDR3: CASSTWTGNTGELFF
size: .; D: TRBD2; V: TRBV7-6; J: TRBJ2-2; DNA: TGTGCCAGCAGCATGACTAGCGGGACCACCGGGGAGCTGTTTTTT; CDR3: CASSMTSGTTGELFF